The source of this TCR beta chain is a study of OX40 agonist ivuxolimab in advanced cancers. About the research overall: Males comprised roughly four fifths of the group, whose mean age was approximately 62 years (range about 20 to 85). Overall study results and limits: On average, CD8+ T cells showed a greater number of expanded clones than CD4+. Doses of 0.1 to 3.0 mg/kg were accompanied by clonal expansion of CD4+ and CD8+ blood T cells by week 6.

About this clone itself: What it recognizes is unknown.

V dropped 2 bases and J dropped 4; count of bases not matched to a gene: 9. Germline CDR1 and CDR2: LNHDA and SQIVND (reference sequence). The CDR3 runs to 18 residues. Only in-frame clones appear in the TCRdb table, and some are missing; sequencing was by immunoSEQ multiplex PCR. There are 70,000 or so clones in the sample; roughly 82% occur only once, and more than 0.95% lies in the top ten. This TCR derives from an adult with an advanced solid tumor such as melanoma, head and neck, liver or kidney cancer. Sample: CD4+ or CD8+ T cells sorted from blood, taken in a trial of the OX40 agonist ivuxolimab. The chain joins TRBV19 to TRBJ2-1, with 12 bases that match TRBD2. In DNA form, the CDR3 reads TGTGCCAGTAGTATATTTCCTAGCGGGGGGGCCACATACAATGAGCAGTTCTTC. Its protein product is CASSIFPSGGATYNEQFF.